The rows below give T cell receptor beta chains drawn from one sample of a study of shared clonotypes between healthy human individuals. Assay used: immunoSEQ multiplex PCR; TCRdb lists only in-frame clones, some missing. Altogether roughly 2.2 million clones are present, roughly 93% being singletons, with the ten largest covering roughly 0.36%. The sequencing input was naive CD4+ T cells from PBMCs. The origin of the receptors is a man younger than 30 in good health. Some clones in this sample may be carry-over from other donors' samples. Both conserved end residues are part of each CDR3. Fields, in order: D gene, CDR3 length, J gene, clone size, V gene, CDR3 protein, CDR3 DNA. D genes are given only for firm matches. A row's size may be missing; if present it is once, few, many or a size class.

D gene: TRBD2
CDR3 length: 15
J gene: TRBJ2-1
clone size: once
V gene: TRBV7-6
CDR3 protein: CASSSGSGSFSEQFF
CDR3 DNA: TGTGCCAGCAGCTCGGGTAGCGGGAGTTTTTCTGAGCAGTTCTTC

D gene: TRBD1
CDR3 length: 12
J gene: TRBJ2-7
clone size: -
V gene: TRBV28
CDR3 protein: CASSGQGYEQYF
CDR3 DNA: TGTGCCAGCAGTGGACAGGGCTACGAGCAGTACTTC

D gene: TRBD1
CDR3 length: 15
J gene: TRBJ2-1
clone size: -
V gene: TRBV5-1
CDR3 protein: CASSSGQIIYNEQFF
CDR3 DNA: TGCGCCAGCAGCTCGGGACAGATTATCTACAATGAGCAGTTCTTC

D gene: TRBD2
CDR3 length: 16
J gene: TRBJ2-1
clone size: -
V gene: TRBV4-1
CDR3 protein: CASSQDGTSADNEQFF
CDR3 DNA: TGCGCCAGCAGCCAAGATGGAACTAGCGCAGATAATGAGCAGTTCTTC

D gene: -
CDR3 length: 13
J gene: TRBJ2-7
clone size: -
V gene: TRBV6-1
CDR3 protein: CASSGGSPYEQYF
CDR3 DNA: TGTGCCAGCAGTGGAGGGTCACCCTACGAGCAGTACTTC

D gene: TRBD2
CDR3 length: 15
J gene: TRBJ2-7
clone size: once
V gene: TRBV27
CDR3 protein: CASSLSSSGSLEQYF
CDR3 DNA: TGTGCCAGCAGTTTATCGTCTAGCGGGTCTCTCGAGCAGTACTTC

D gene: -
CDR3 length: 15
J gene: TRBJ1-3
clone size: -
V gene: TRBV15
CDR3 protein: CATSTGGSSGNTIYF
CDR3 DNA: TGTGCCACCAGCACAGGCGGATCCTCTGGAAACACCATATATTTT

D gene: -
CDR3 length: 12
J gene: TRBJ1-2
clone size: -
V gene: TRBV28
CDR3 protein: CASADRDYGYTF
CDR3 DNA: TGTGCCAGCGCGGACAGAGACTATGGCTACACCTTC

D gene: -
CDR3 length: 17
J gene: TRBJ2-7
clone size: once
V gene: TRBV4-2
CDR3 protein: CASSQDFGGPSSYEQYF
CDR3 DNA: TGTGCCAGCAGCCAAGACTTCGGGGGGCCGAGCTCCTACGAGCAGTACTTC

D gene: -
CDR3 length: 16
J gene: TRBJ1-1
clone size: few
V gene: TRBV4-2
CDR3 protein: CASSQGLRTPYTEAFF
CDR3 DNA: TGTGCCAGCAGCCAAGGTCTTCGGACGCCGTACACTGAAGCTTTCTTT

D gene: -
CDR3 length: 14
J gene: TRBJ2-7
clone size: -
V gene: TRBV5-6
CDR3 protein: CASSKMGTDYEQYF
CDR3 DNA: TGTGCCAGCAGCAAGATGGGGACTGACTACGAGCAGTACTTC

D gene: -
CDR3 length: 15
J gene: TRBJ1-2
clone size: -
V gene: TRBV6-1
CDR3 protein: CASSIRSQGSAGYTF
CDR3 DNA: TGTGCCAGCAGTATTCGATCACAGGGTAGCGCTGGCTACACCTTT

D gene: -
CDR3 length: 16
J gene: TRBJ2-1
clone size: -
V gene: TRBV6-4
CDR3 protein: CASSDPGSSLGNEQFF
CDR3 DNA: TGTGCCAGCAGTGACCCCGGGAGTAGCTTGGGCAATGAGCAGTTCTTC

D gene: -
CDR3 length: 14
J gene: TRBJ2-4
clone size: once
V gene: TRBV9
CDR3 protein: CASSATLAKNIQYF
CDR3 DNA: TGTGCCAGCAGCGCAACACTAGCCAAAAACATTCAGTACTTC

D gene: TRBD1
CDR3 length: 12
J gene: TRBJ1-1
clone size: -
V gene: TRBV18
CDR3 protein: CASSRRDSEAFF
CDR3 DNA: TGTGCCAGCTCACGGAGGGACAGTGAAGCTTTCTTT

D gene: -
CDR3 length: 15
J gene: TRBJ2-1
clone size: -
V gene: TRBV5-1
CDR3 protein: CASSSDLSSYNEQFF
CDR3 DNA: TGCGCCAGCAGCTCGGACCTCAGCTCCTACAATGAGCAGTTCTTC

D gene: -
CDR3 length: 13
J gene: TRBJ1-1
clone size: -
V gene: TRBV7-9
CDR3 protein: CASSPRGNTEAFF
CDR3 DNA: TGTGCCAGCAGCCCCAGGGGTAACACTGAAGCTTTCTTT

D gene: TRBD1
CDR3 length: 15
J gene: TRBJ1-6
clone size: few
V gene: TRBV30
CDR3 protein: CAWSVRDRGRSPLHF
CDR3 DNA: TGTGCCTGGAGTGTCCGGGACAGGGGAAGGTCACCCCTCCACTTT

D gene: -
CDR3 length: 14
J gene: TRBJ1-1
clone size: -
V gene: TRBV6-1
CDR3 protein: CASRPIRQNTEAFF
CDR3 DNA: TGTGCCAGCAGACCGATCCGACAGAACACTGAAGCTTTCTTT

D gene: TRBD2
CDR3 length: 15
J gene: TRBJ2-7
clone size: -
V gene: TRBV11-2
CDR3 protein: CASSLVAGGSYEQYF
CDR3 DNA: TGTGCCAGCAGCTTAGTAGCGGGAGGGTCCTACGAGCAGTACTTC

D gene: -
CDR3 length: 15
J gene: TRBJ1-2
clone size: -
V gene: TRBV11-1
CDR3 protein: CASSSGGPRMRGYTF
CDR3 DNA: TGTGCCAGCAGCTCCGGGGGGCCCCGTATGCGTGGCTACACCTTC

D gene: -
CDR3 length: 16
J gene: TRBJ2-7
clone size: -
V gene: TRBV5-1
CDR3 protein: CASSLASQEPPYEQYF
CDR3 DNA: TGCGCCAGCAGCTTGGCCAGCCAGGAACCCCCCTACGAGCAGTACTTC

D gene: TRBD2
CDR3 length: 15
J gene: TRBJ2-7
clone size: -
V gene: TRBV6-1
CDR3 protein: CASSENGAGGDEQYF
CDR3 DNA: TGTGCCAGCAGTGAAAACGGCGCGGGAGGCGACGAGCAGTACTTC

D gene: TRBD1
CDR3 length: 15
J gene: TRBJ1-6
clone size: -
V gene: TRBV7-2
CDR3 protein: CASSSKGTGVNPLHF
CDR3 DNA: TGTGCCAGCAGCTCTAAGGGGACAGGTGTTAATCCCCTCCACTTT

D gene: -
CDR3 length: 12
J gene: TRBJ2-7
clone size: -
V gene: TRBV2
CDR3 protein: CASRVGYYEQYF
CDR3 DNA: TGTGCCAGCAGGGTGGGGTACTACGAGCAGTACTTC

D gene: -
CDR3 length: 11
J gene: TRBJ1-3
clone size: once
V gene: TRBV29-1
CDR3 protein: CSVEHGNTIYF
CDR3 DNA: TGCAGCGTTGAGCATGGAAACACCATATATTTT

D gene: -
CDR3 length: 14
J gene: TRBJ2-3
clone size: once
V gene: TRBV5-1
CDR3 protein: CASSLQGFPDTQYF
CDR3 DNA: TGCGCCAGCAGCTTGCAGGGGTTCCCAGATACGCAGTATTTT

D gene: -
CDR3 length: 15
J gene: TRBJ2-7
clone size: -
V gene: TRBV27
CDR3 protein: CASRSLSGFNYEQYF
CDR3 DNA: TGTGCCAGCAGAAGCCTCAGCGGATTTAACTACGAGCAGTACTTC

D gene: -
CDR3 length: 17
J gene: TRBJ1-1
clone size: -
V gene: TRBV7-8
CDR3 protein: CASSASPGTAMNTEAFF
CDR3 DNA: TGTGCCAGCAGCGCCTCTCCCGGGACTGCCATGAACACTGAAGCTTTCTTT

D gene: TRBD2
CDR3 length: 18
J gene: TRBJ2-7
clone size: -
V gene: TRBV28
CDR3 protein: CASSFTLRASGRLYEQYF
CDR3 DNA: TGTGCCAGCAGTTTTACTCTCCGGGCTAGCGGGAGGTTATACGAGCAGTACTTC

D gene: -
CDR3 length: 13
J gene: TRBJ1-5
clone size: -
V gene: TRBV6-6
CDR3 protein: CASSAQGNQPQHF
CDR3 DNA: TGTGCCAGCAGCGCCCAGGGGAATCAGCCCCAGCATTTT

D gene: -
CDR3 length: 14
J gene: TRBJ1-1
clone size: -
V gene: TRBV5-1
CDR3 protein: CASSALQGGGEAFF
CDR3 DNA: TGCGCCAGCAGCGCTCTACAGGGAGGCGGTGAAGCTTTCTTT

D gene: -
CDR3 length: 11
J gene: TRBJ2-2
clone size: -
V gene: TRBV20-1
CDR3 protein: CSEPGTGELFF
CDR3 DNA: TGCAGTGAACCAGGCACCGGGGAGCTGTTTTTT

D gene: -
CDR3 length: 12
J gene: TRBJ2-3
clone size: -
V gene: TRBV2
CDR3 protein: CASRADTDTQYF
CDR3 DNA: TGTGCCAGCCGTGCCGACACAGATACGCAGTATTTT

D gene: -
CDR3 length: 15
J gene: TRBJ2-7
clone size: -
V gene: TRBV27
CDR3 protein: CATQNGGPPSYEQYF
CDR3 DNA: TGTGCCACCCAGAACGGGGGCCCACCCTCCTACGAGCAGTACTTC

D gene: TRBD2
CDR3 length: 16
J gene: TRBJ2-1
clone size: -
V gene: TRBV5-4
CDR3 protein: CASSYPGTSGYNEQFF
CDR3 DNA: TGTGCCAGCAGCTACCCCGGGACTAGCGGGTACAATGAGCAGTTCTTC

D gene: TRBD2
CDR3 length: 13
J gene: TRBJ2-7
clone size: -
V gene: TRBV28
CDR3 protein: CASRPGGTGEQYF
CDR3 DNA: TGTGCCAGCAGGCCGGGAGGGACGGGCGAGCAGTACTTC

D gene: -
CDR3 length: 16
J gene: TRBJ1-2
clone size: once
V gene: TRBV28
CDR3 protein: CASSLGEAAGGYGYTF
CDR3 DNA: TGTGCCAGCAGTTTAGGGGAGGCGGCGGGGGGTTATGGCTACACCTTC

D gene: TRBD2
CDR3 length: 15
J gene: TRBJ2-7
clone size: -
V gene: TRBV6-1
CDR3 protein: CASSGRVGRAREQYF
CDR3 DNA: TGTGCCAGCAGCGGGCGGGTCGGGAGGGCCCGCGAGCAGTACTTC

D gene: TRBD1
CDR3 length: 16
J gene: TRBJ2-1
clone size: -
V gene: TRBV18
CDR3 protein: CASSPPGTGDYNEQFF
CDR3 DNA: TGTGCCAGCTCACCACCTGGGACAGGGGACTACAATGAGCAGTTCTTC

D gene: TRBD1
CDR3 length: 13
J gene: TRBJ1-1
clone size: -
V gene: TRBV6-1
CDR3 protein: CASSERPGGEAFF
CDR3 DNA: TGTGCCAGCAGTGAAAGGCCAGGGGGTGAAGCTTTCTTT

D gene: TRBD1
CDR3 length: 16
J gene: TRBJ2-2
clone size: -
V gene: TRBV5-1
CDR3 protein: CASSGRTGVNTGELFF
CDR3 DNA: TGCGCCAGCAGCGGACGGACAGGGGTTAACACCGGGGAGCTGTTTTTT

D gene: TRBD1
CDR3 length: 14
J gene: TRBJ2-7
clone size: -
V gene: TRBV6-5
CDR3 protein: CASTPGQGSYEQYF
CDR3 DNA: TGTGCCAGCACTCCGGGACAGGGGTCCTACGAGCAGTACTTC

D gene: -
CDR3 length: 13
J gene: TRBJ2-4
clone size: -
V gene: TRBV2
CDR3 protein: CASRTESENIQYF
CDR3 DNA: TGTGCCAGCAGGACAGAGTCCGAAAACATTCAGTACTTC

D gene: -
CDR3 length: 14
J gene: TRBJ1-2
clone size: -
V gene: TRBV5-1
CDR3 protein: CASSLWTATSGYTF
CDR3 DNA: TGCGCCAGCAGCCTGTGGACAGCCACCAGTGGCTACACCTTC

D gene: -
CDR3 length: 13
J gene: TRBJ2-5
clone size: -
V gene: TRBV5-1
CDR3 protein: CASHGDGLTAQYF
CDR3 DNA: TGCGCCAGCCACGGGGACGGTCTCACGGCCCAGTACTTC

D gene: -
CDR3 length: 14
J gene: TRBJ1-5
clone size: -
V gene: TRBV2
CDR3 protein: CASSEAQLNQPQHF
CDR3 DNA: TGTGCCAGCAGTGAAGCACAACTCAATCAGCCCCAGCATTTT